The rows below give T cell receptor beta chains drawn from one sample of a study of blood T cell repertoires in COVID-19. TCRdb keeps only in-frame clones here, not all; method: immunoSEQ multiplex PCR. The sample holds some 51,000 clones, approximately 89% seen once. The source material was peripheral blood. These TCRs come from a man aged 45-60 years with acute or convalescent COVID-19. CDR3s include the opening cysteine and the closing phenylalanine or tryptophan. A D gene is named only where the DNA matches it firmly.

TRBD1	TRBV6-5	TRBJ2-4	CASRATGAKNIQYF	TGTGCCAGCAGGGCGACAGGGGCCAAAAACATTCAGTACTTC
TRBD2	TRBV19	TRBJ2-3	CASARTSGGAFIDTQYF	TGTGCCAGCGCCCGGACTAGCGGGGGGGCCTTCATAGATACGCAGTATTTT
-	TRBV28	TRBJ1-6	CASSQGHNSPLHF	TGTGCCAGCAGTCAGGGCCATAATTCACCCCTCCACTTT
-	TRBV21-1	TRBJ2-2	CASSRISYTGELFF	TGTGCCAGCAGCAGAATTAGCTACACCGGGGAGCTGTTTTTT
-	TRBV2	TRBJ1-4	CASQLNEKLFF	TGTGCCAGCCAGTTGAATGAAAAACTGTTTTTT
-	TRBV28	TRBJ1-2	CASTTPAGAYYGYTF	TGTGCCAGCACCACCCCGGCGGGGGCATACTATGGCTACACCTTC
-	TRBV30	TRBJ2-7	CAWSVGGGVSSYEQYF	TGTGCCTGGAGTGTCGGAGGGGGGGTGAGCTCCTACGAGCAGTACTTC
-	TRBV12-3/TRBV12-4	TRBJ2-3	CASNAGPDTQYF	TGTGCCAGCAACGCGGGGCCAGATACGCAGTATTTT
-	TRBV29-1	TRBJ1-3	CSVERGSGNTIYF	TGCAGCGTGGAAAGGGGCTCTGGAAACACCATATATTTT
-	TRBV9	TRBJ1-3	CASSPLGGRGNTIYF	TGTGCCAGCAGCCCCCTTGGGGGCCGTGGAAACACCATATATTTT
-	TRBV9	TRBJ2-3	CASSVYVDTQYF	TGTGCCAGCAGCGTCTACGTAGATACGCAGTATTTT
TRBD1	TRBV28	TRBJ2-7	CASRLPGQASYEQYF	TGTGCCAGCAGATTACCGGGACAGGCCTCCTACGAGCAGTACTTC
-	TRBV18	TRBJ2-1	CASSGLGSGEQFF	TGTGCCAGCTCAGGACTGGGTTCGGGCGAGCAGTTCTTC
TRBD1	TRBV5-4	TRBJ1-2	CASSRDRGAHGYTF	TGTGCCAGCAGCCGAGACAGGGGAGCGCATGGCTACACCTTC
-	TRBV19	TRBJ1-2	CATSSTLYGYTF	TGTGCCACCTCGAGTACCCTCTATGGCTACACCTTC
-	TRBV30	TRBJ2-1	CAWSDWGGRDEQFF	TGTGCCTGGAGTGATTGGGGGGGCAGAGATGAGCAGTTCTTC